The sample holds a few counts of the clone carrying this T cell receptor beta chain. Other DNA sequences of this sample code for an identical CDR3. Vbeta (60) and Jbeta (13) primers were used in the PCR. Some clones are missing from TCRdb's copy, which holds only in-frame ones; the method was immunoSEQ multiplex PCR. Among approximately 190,000 clones, about four fifths were seen once, and the ten largest hold 3.4%. The data belong to a study of cytomegalovirus exposure and HLA in healthy donors. From germline, CDR1 is SGDLS and CDR2 YYNGEE. Trimming took off 0 bases at V and 5 bases at J, with 11 bases between the two ends. The CDR3 contains 14 residues.

Sequenced: PBMCs. This sequence originates from a middle-aged man in good health and CMV-seropositive. The genes are TRBV9 and TRBJ2-5; TRBD2 might be the D (7 bases). CDR3 sequence: CASSVGGGAETQYF. The CDR3 nucleotides read TGTGCCAGCAGCGTAGGAGGGGGGGCGGAGACCCAGTACTTC.